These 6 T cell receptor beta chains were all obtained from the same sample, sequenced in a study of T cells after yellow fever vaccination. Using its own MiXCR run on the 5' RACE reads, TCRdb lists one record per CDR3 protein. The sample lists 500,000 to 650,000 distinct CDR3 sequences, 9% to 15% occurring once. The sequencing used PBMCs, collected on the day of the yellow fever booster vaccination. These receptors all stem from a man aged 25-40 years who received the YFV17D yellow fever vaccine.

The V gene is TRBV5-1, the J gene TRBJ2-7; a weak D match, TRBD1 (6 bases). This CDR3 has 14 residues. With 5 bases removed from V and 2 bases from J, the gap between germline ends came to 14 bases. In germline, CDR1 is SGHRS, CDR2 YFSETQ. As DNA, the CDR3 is TGCGCCAGCAGAGGGGGTACGGGCCCCTACGAGCAGTACTTC. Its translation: CASRGGTGPYEQYF.

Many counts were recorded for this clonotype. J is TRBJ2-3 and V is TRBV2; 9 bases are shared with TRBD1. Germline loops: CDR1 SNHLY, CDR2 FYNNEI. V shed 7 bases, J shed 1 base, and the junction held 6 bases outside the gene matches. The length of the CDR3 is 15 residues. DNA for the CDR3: TGTGCCAGCAATCGGGACAGGGTGGGCACAGATACGCAGTATTTT. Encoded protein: CASNRDRVGTDTQYF.

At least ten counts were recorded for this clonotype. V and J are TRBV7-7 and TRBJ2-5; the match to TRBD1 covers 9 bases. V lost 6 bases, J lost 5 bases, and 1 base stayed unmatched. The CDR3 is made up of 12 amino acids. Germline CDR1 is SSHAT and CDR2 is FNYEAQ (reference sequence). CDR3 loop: CASRDRGETQYF. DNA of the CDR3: TGTGCCAGCAGAGACAGGGGGGAGACCCAGTACTTC. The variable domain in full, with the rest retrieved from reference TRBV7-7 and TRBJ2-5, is GAGVSQSPRYKVTKRGQDVTLRCDPISSHATLYWYQQALGQGPEFLTYFNYEAQPDKSGLPSDRFSAERPEGSISTLTIQRTEQRDSAMYRCASRDRGETQYFGPGTRLLVL.

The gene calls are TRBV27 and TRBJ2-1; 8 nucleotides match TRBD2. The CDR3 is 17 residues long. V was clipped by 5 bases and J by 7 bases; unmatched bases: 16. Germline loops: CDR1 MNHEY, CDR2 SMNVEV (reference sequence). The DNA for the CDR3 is TGTGCCAGCAGTACGCCAAGATCGGGAGGGCGGGGTAATGAGCAGTTCTTC. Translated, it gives CASSTPRSGGRGNEQFF.

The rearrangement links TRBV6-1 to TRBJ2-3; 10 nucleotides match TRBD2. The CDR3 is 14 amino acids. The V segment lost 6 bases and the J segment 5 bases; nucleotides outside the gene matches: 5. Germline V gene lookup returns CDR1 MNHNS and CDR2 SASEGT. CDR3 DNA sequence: TGTGCCAGCAGCCCCGGGACTAGCGTAGATACGCAGTATTTT. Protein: CASSPGTSVDTQYF.

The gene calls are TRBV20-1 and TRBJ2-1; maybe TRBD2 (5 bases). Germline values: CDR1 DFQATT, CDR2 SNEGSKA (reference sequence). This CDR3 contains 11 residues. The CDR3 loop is CSGLKYNEQFF. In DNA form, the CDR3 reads TGCAGCGGACTGAAGTACAATGAGCAGTTCTTC.